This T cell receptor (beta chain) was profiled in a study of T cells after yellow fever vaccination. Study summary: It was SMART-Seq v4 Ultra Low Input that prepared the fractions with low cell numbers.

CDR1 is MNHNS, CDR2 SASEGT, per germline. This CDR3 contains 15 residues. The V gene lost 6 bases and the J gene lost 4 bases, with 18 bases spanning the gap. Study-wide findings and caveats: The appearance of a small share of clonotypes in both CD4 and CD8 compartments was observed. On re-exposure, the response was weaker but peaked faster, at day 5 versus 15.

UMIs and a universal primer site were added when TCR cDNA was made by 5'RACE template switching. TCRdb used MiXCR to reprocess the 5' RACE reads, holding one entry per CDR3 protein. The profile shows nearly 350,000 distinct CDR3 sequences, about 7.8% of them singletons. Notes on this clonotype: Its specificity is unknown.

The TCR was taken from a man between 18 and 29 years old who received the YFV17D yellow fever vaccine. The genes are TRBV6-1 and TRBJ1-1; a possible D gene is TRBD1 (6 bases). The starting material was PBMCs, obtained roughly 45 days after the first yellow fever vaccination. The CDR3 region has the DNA TGTGCCAGCAGCCCTGGGACACCTTCGGGCACTGAAGCTTTCTTT. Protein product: CASSPGTPSGTEAFF.